A selection of T cell receptor beta chains follows, all from one sample in a study of T cell responses to AZD1222 COVID-19 vaccine. Sequencing used immunoSEQ multiplex PCR; TCRdb keeps in-frame clones, though not all of them. The table lists 150,000 to 200,000 clones, approximately 89% of them singletons. Sequenced here: peripheral blood, sampled 28 days after the second AZD1222 dose. The receptors here all came from an adult who received the AZD1222 COVID-19 vaccine. CDR3s include the opening cysteine and the closing phenylalanine or tryptophan. The order of the fields is D gene, clone size, V gene, J gene, CDR3 DNA, CDR3 protein. The D gene is left open where the match is weak. Not every row has a clone size; where given, it reads once, few, many or a size class.

>.|.|TRBV7-3|TRBJ2-3
TGTGCCAGCAGCTCCCTCCCGACATCAGATACGCAGTATTTT
CASSSLPTSDTQYF
>.|.|TRBV2|TRBJ2-2
TGTGCCAGCAGTGAATGGAGGGAGTACACCGGGGAGCTGTTTTTT
CASSEWREYTGELFF
>.|once|TRBV5-6|TRBJ1-5
TGTGCCAGCAGCTTATCAGGGTCCCCCTTTCAGAATCAGCCCCAGCATTTT
CASSLSGSPFQNQPQHF
>TRBD1|.|TRBV19|TRBJ2-7
TGTGCCAGTAGTATCTTAGGGGACAGCGCACAACCCTACGAGCAGTACTTC
CASSILGDSAQPYEQYF
>TRBD1|.|TRBV7-6|TRBJ1-4
TGTGCCAGCAGCTTAGCTCCGGGACAGTCTAATGAAAAACTGTTTTTT
CASSLAPGQSNEKLFF
>.|.|TRBV9|TRBJ1-4
TGTGCCAGCAGCCCCTACGTTGCAACTAATGAAAAACTGTTTTTT
CASSPYVATNEKLFF
>.|.|TRBV7-3|TRBJ1-2
TGTGCCAGCAGCATCCGCCCCAGTGGGGGCTACACCTTC
CASSIRPSGGYTF
>.|.|TRBV11-2|TRBJ2-2
TGTGCCAGCAGCTTAGCAGGGTTCACCGGGGAGCTGTTTTTT
CASSLAGFTGELFF
>TRBD2|few|TRBV6-1|TRBJ2-1
TGTGCCAGCAGTGGTCCGGCGGGAGGGGCGGGGAATGAGCAGTTCTTC
CASSGPAGGAGNEQFF
>TRBD1|.|TRBV19|TRBJ1-2
TGTGCCAGTACCCCCTCCGGGACAGGGAACTATGGCTACACCTTC
CASTPSGTGNYGYTF
>TRBD1|.|TRBV2|TRBJ2-3
TGTGCCAGCAGTGGTTCTGCACAGGGGAATACGCAGTATTTT
CASSGSAQGNTQYF
>.|once|TRBV18|TRBJ1-6
TGTGCCAGCTCACCCAACGTCGGGGGGCGGGGTAATTCACCCCTCCACTTT
CASSPNVGGRGNSPLHF
>.|.|TRBV10-3|TRBJ1-1
TGTGCCATCAGGGGGGAGGACACTGAAGCTTTCTTT
CAIRGEDTEAFF
>.|.|TRBV4-2|TRBJ1-5
TGTGCCAGCAGCCAATCCCCGTTGAGCAATCAGCCCCAGCATTTT
CASSQSPLSNQPQHF
>.|.|TRBV7-9|TRBJ1-1
TGTGCCAGCAGCTTAATAGGTCGGGGGTCCACTGAAGCTTTCTTT
CASSLIGRGSTEAFF
>.|.|TRBV7-6|TRBJ2-7
TGTGCCAGCAGCTCGGGGCACGAGCAGTACTTC
CASSSGHEQYF
>.|.|TRBV9|TRBJ2-1
TGTGCCAGCAGCCCCCGGTCTGGGGGGAGCTCCTACAATGAGCAGTTCTTC
CASSPRSGGSSYNEQFF
>.|.|TRBV10-3|TRBJ2-1
TGTGCCATCAGTGAGTCGGCTCGACAGGCCTACAATGAGCAGTTCTTC
CAISESARQAYNEQFF
>.|.|TRBV4-1|TRBJ1-2
TGCGCCAGCAGCCTCGACAGTGACCCTGGGTATGGCTACACCTTC
CASSLDSDPGYGYTF
>TRBD1|once|TRBV11-1|TRBJ2-7
TGTGCCAGCAGCTTAATTGGACAGGACCCTTACGAGCAGTACTTC
CASSLIGQDPYEQYF
>TRBD1|.|TRBV14|TRBJ1-4
TGTGCCAGCAGCCAAAACCGACAGGGTCGCGAAAAACTGTTTTTT
CASSQNRQGREKLFF
>.|.|TRBV18|TRBJ2-1
TGTGCCAGCTCACCGGGCAATGAGCAGTTCTTC
CASSPGNEQFF
>.|.|TRBV9|TRBJ2-7
TGTGCCAGCAGCGTAGCGGCAGAAGACTCTTACGAGCAGTACTTC
CASSVAAEDSYEQYF
>TRBD1|.|TRBV4-3|TRBJ1-5
TGCGCCAGCAGCCAGGACAGGATCCCTAGCAATCAGCCCCAGCATTTT
CASSQDRIPSNQPQHF
>.|.|TRBV6-4|TRBJ1-6
TGTGCCAGCAGTGATACACCCTCGGGGAATTCACCCCTCCACTTT
CASSDTPSGNSPLHF
>.|.|TRBV13|TRBJ1-6
TGTGCCAGCAGCTTAGGCCTCCCGAGCTCCTATAATTCACCCCTCCACTTT
CASSLGLPSSYNSPLHF
>.|.|TRBV6-5|TRBJ1-1
TGTGCCAGCTTCCGTACAGGTCAAGACACTGAAGCTTTCTTT
CASFRTGQDTEAFF
>.|.|TRBV3-1/TRBV3-2|TRBJ2-3
TGTGCCAGCGCCGACCCGGACGCTCATACGCAGTATTTT
CASADPDAHTQYF
>TRBD1|.|TRBV6-5|TRBJ1-5
TGTGCCAGCAGACCGGGGACAGGGGGTCATCAGCCCCAGCATTTT
CASRPGTGGHQPQHF
>.|.|TRBV10-1|TRBJ2-1
TGCGCCAGCAGTGAGTCGGGAAATGAGCAGTTCTTC
CASSESGNEQFF
>.|few|TRBV27|TRBJ2-6
TGTGCCAGCAGTACGAACAGGGCCCCTGGGGCCAACGTCCTGACTTTC
CASSTNRAPGANVLTF